These 28 T cell receptor beta chains share one sample of origin, sequenced in a study of Tregs in tolerant kidney transplant recipients (dated by TCRdb to between 2018 and 2021). The library was produced with the immunoSEQ multiplex PCR assay. Sourced from immuneACCESS, this table was stored by TCRdb with only in-frame sequences that have V and J called. A share of the clones is absent; for the studies checked, an unresolved V gene accounts for under half, and the remainder has no known explanation. Here the sample has 69,000 or so clones; less than 90% occur a single time. The ten largest clones capture approximately 0.4% of the sample. Taken with the paper, the label for time point translates to: blood sample drawn before combined kidney and bone marrow transplant. The material was CD4+ T cells from blood, obtained before the transplant. The origin of the receptors is a human donor who received a combined kidney and bone marrow transplant.

The V call is TRBV7-6, the J call TRBJ2-2; 9 nucleotides agree with TRBD2. CDR1 and CDR2 (germline): SGHVS, FNYEAQ. V trimming: 10 bases; J trimming: 5 bases; junction bases outside the gene matches: 20. CDR3 length: 18 amino acids. CDR3 bases: TGTGCCACCCAGCGTTCCCGGGGCGGGAGGGCCAAGACCGGGGAGCTGTTTTTT. Translated: CATQRSRGGRAKTGELFF.

The chain recombines TRBV5-1 with TRBJ2-3; 8 positions match TRBD2. CDR3 length: 16 residues. J lost 0 bases, V lost 4 bases, and 7 bases had no gene match. Germline CDR1 is SGHRS and CDR2 is YFSETQ. CDR3 protein: CASSLGLADSTDTQYF. CDR3 coding DNA: TGCGCCAGCAGCCTCGGACTAGCCGATAGCACAGATACGCAGTATTTT.

The gene calls are TRBV4-2 and TRBJ2-7; D is possibly TRBD2 (5 bases). The CDR3 has 16 amino acids. The germline V gene has CDR1 LGHNA and CDR2 YNFKEQ. Trimming took off 0 bases at V and 0 bases at J, with 12 bases between the two ends. This CDR3 reads CASSQEMGGPSYEQYF. The CDR3 DNA sequence: TGTGCCAGCAGCCAAGAAATGGGCGGGCCCTCCTACGAGCAGTACTTC.

This chain uses TRBV11-1 with TRBJ2-2; tentatively, D is TRBD1 (5 bases). This CDR3 spans 16 amino acids. Germline CDR1 is SGHAT and CDR2 is FQDESV (reference sequence). The ends were cut back, 4 bases at V and 6 bases at J, with 18 bases in the middle. The CDR3 sequence: CASSSAATVGSGELFF. In nucleotides, the CDR3 is TGTGCCAGCAGCTCTGCTGCGACAGTGGGGTCCGGGGAGCTGTTTTTT.

This clone was seen a single time. V usage is TRBV4-1 and J usage is TRBJ2-1; the match to TRBD2 covers 10 bases. The CDR3 sequence is 14 residues long. CDR1 is MGHRA and CDR2 is YSYEKL in the germline V gene. The junction had 7 bases not matched to a gene; V was cut back by 8 bases and J by 6 bases. The CDR3 protein is CASGTSGTFNEQFF. For the CDR3, the DNA is TGCGCCAGCGGTACTAGCGGGACCTTCAATGAGCAGTTCTTC.

V gene TRBV19 combines with J gene TRBJ2-7; D is perhaps TRBD1 (5 bases). The CDR3 sequence is 15 residues long. Between the trimmed V and J ends, which lost 3 bases and 1 base, there was a span of 13 bases. CDR1 is LNHDA and CDR2 is SQIVND in the germline V gene (reference sequence). The CDR3 reads CASSIGYGASYEQYF. The CDR3 DNA is TGTGCCAGTAGTATTGGTTATGGGGCGTCCTACGAGCAGTACTTC.

The chain recombines TRBV5-1 with TRBJ2-3; perhaps TRBD1 as D (5 bases). Germline values: CDR1 SGHRS, CDR2 YFSETQ. Trimming removed 0 bases at V and 1 base at J, with 9 bases between. The CDR3 is 15 amino acids. CDR3 loop: CASSLGQGRTDTQYF. The CDR3 DNA reads TGCGCCAGCAGCTTGGGGCAGGGCCGCACAGATACGCAGTATTTT.

The chain combines TRBV6-4 with TRBJ2-2, with D maybe TRBD2 (6 bases). Germline CDR1 reads MRHNA; CDR2 reads SNTAGT. The germline V and J ends were trimmed by 2 bases and 7 bases, with 17 bases remaining between them. The CDR3 runs 16 residues. The CDR3 loop reads CASSDPRGNIDGELFF. In DNA, the CDR3 is TGTGCCAGCAGTGACCCCCGGGGGAATATTGACGGGGAGCTGTTTTTT.

The rearrangement links TRBV7-2 to TRBJ2-3, with TRBD2 identical over 7 bases. The CDR3 is made up of 14 amino acids. The ends lost 6 bases at V and 3 bases at J; junction bases unmatched: 6. From germline, CDR1 is SGHTA and CDR2 FQGNSA. This CDR3 is CASRQGRGTDTQYF. CDR3 nucleotides: TGTGCCAGCAGACAAGGGCGGGGGACAGATACGCAGTATTTT.

This chain joins TRBV28 and TRBJ1-2, with TRBD1 as a possible D gene (5 bases). Germline CDR1 MDHEN, CDR2 SYDVKM. With 5 bases removed from V and 3 bases from J, the gap between germline ends came to 16 bases. The CDR3 totals 15 residues. CDR3 residues: CASSPWLGLDYGYTF. The CDR3 nucleotides are TGTGCCAGCAGTCCATGGCTGGGACTTGACTATGGCTACACCTTC.

This chain links TRBV9 with TRBJ1-2, with 10 bases matching TRBD1. This CDR3 has 15 amino acids. V lost 4 bases to trimming and J lost 2 bases; unmatched junction nucleotides: 5. The V gene's germline CDR1 is SGDLS and CDR2 YYNGEE. The chain's CDR3 is CASSRGGQGNYGYTF. In DNA form, the CDR3 reads TGTGCCAGCAGCAGGGGGGGACAGGGGAACTATGGCTACACCTTC.

The CDR3 DNA is TGTGCCAGCAGCCTCGGGGGAGCCAGTGGGGAGACCCAGTACTTC. It is translated as CASSLGGASGETQYF. The V and J genes are TRBV5-4 and TRBJ2-5; possible D gene TRBD2, 6 bases. The CDR3 length is 15 residues. In germline, CDR1 is SGHNT, CDR2 YYREEE (reference sequence). The V gene lost 4 bases and the J gene lost 5 bases, with 18 bases spanning the gap.

V and J are TRBV2 and TRBJ1-4; D is possibly TRBD1 (5 bases). Germline assignment: CDR1 SNHLY and CDR2 FYNNEI. CDR3 length equals 15 residues. V lost 8 bases and J lost 7, with 20 bases in between. The CDR3 coding sequence is TGTGCCAGCTCAGAATGGGGGAGGAGGGTTGAAAAACTGTTTTTT. Its translation: CASSEWGRRVEKLFF.

The chain joins TRBV7-2 to TRBJ2-3; 8 nucleotides align to TRBD1. The V gene's germline CDR1 is SGHTA and CDR2 FQGNSA. CDR3 length: 15 amino acids. V lost 5 bases and J lost 3; bases outside the gene matches: 7. The CDR3 loop is CASSPRTGRTDTQYF. Written as DNA, the CDR3 is TGTGCCAGCAGCCCCCGGACAGGGAGGACAGATACGCAGTATTTT.

The chain joins TRBV7-2 to TRBJ2-2, with 11 bases fitting TRBD2. The junction had 7 bases not matched to a gene; V was cut back by 1 base and J by 0 bases. Germline V gives CDR1 SGHTA, CDR2 FQGNSA. The CDR3 has 19 residues. The DNA for the CDR3 is TGTGCCAGCAGCTTAGGTATCTTAGCGGGAGGGCCGAACACCGGGGAGCTGTTTTTT. Protein product: CASSLGILAGGPNTGELFF.

The chain recombines TRBV19 with TRBJ1-2, with 8 bases identical to TRBD1. V was clipped by 4 bases and J by 5 bases; unmatched bases: 15. The germline V gene encodes CDR1 LNHDA and CDR2 SQIVND (reference sequence). CDR3 length: 17 residues. The CDR3 here is CASSTDPSGDRWYGYTF. The CDR3 coding sequence is TGTGCCAGTAGTACCGACCCCTCCGGGGACAGGTGGTATGGCTACACCTTC.

The chain joins TRBV30 to TRBJ2-1; TRBD2 agrees at 7 bases. The CDR3 is made up of 15 amino acids. J was trimmed by 6 bases and V by 0 bases; bases with no gene match: 8. Germline values: CDR1 GTSNPN, CDR2 SVGIG (reference sequence). Written as DNA, the CDR3 is TGTGCCTGGAGTGTCGGCGGGAGTCTCGGCAATGAGCAGTTCTTC. Translated: CAWSVGGSLGNEQFF.

The V and J genes are TRBV7-3 and TRBJ2-2; 11 bases are shared with TRBD1. The CDR3 consists of 15 residues. The germline CDR1 and CDR2 sequences are SGHTA and FQGTGA. V gave up 5 bases and J gave up 6 bases; unmatched junction bases: 5. DNA of the CDR3: TGTGCCAGCAGCCCCGGGACAGGGGGGTCCGGGGAGCTGTTTTTT. It yields the protein CASSPGTGGSGELFF. Supplemented by reference TRBV7-3 and TRBJ2-2, the full variable domain reads GAGVSQTPSNKVTEKGKYVELRCDPISGHTALYWYRQSLGQGPEFLIYFQGTGAADDSGLPNDRFFAVRPEGSVSTLKIQRTERGDSAVYLCASSPGTGGSGELFFGEGSRLTVL.

This chain links TRBV18 with TRBJ2-1, with a weak D call TRBD1 (6 bases). Germline V lookup: CDR1 KGHSH, CDR2 LQKENI. V was clipped by 6 bases and J by 6 bases, with 15 bases between them. The CDR3 totals 14 residues. The chain's CDR3 is CASSTGLGTNEQFF. Here the CDR3 DNA reads TGTGCCAGCTCCACAGGGCTTGGGACCAATGAGCAGTTCTTC. Full variable domain (remainder filled in from reference TRBV18 and TRBJ2-1): NAGVMQNPRHLVRRRGQEARLRCSPMKGHSHVYWYRQLPEEGLKFMVYLQKENIIDESGMPKERFSAEFPKEGPSILRIQQVVRGDSAAYFCASSTGLGTNEQFFGPGTRLTVL.

The J gene is TRBJ2-3, the V gene TRBV5-4; D gene unclear. The CDR3 has 15 residues. Germline assignment: CDR1 SGHNT and CDR2 YYREEE (reference sequence). V was pared by 0 bases and J by 2 bases, with 10 bases between. In DNA form, the CDR3 reads TGTGCCAGCAGCTTGGCTGGAGTGCCCACAGATACGCAGTATTTT. Translated, it gives CASSLAGVPTDTQYF.

V is TRBV2 and J is TRBJ2-3; TRBD2 matches 8 bases. The J segment lost 5 bases and the V segment lost 7 bases, leaving 5 bases of the junction unmatched. The length of the CDR3 is 13 residues. The V gene's germline CDR1 is SNHLY and CDR2 FYNNEI. CDR3 protein: CASKREWKDTQYF. The CDR3 DNA reads as TGTGCCAGCAAGCGGGAGTGGAAAGATACGCAGTATTTT.

The chain couples TRBV11-2 to TRBJ2-5; the D is unclear. CDR3 length: 15 amino acids. The V end lost 3 bases, the J end lost 1 base, and 12 bases lay between the germline ends. Looked up from germline, CDR1 is SGHAT and CDR2 is FQNNGV. This CDR3 reads CASSLTSTGQETQYF. The CDR3 DNA reads TGTGCCAGCAGCTTGACCTCTACGGGCCAAGAGACCCAGTACTTC.

The CDR3 DNA follows: TGTGCCAGCAGCAGAAAGGATCCACTAGCGGACCAAGAGACCCAGTACTTC. It yields the protein CASSRKDPLADQETQYF. The chain uses TRBV21-1 and TRBJ2-5; the table's D call, TRBD2, has no DNA check behind it. TRBV21-1 is a pseudogene locus. There are 17 residues in the CDR3.

The J gene is TRBJ2-7, the V gene TRBV27; a weak D match, TRBD2 (5 bases). This CDR3 has 13 amino acids. V lost 5 bases, J lost 4 bases, and 12 bases lay in between. In germline, CDR1 is MNHEY, CDR2 SMNVEV (reference sequence). For the CDR3, the DNA is TGTGCCAGCAGTCCCGAACGGGGATACGAGCAGTACTTC. Protein sequence: CASSPERGYEQYF.

This clone was seen only once. The V gene is TRBV6-5, the J gene TRBJ2-2, with TRBD1 matching over 7 bases. The CDR3 has 15 amino acids. The V gene's germline CDR1 is MNHEY and CDR2 SVGAGI. With V trimmed by 6 bases and J by 5 bases, 9 bases remained unmatched. CDR3 in amino acids: CASRHPGQSTGELFF. CDR3 coding DNA: TGTGCCAGCAGACATCCGGGACAGTCTACCGGGGAGCTGTTTTTT.

This clone was observed a single time. This rearrangement joins TRBV30 to TRBJ1-3; 11 nucleotides match TRBD1. J lost 3 bases, V lost 8 bases, and 6 bases had no gene match. Germline lookup yields CDR1 GTSNPN and CDR2 SVGIG (reference sequence). This CDR3 is built from 14 residues. DNA for the CDR3: TGTGCCGGGGGGACAGGGGGAGTTGGAAACACCATATATTTT. Its protein is CAGGTGGVGNTIYF.

The rearrangement uses TRBV18 and TRBJ2-1; D is unclear. CDR1 KGHSH and CDR2 LQKENI come from the germline V gene. The CDR3 totals 17 residues. Trimming cost V 0 bases and J 0 bases, with 12 bases left between them. CDR3 nucleotides: TGTGCCAGCTCACCACCTGTCTCAGCGTCCTCCTACAATGAGCAGTTCTTC. It translates to CASSPPVSASSYNEQFF.

This chain connects TRBV28 to TRBJ2-7; 9 bases are shared with TRBD2. The CDR3 runs to 12 residues. Germline V lookup: CDR1 MDHEN, CDR2 SYDVKM. The trim removed 10 bases at V and 3 bases at J, leaving 4 bases unmatched. The chain's CDR3 is CAISGSVYEQYF. CDR3 DNA sequence: TGTGCCATTAGCGGGAGTGTCTACGAGCAGTACTTC. Full variable domain (rest looked up from reference TRBV28 and TRBJ2-7): DVKVTQSSRYLVKRTGEKVFLECVQDMDHENMFWYRQDPGLGLRLIYFSYDVKMKEKGDIPEGYSVSREKKERFSLILESASTNQTSMYLCAISGSVYEQYFGPGTRLTVT.